This TCR beta chain was documented in a study of T-cell reconstitution after alpha-beta-depleted transplantation in children (dated by TCRdb to the mid-2010s). Context from the whole study: T-cell immune reconstitution after TCRalphabeta/CD19-depleted allogeneic hematopoietic cell transplantation in children was quantitatively tracked in the study by means of TCR repertoire profiling.

What the treatment or condition label conveys for this sample: allogeneic hematopoietic cell transplantation with graft depleted of TCRalphabeta T cells and CD19 B cells. Transplant recipients were children who received TCRalphabeta/CD19-depleted allogeneic hematopoietic cell grafts. Libraries were built with PCR. Sequencing was carried out with an Illumina HiSeq 2500. TCR library preparation used molecular barcoding, with unique molecular identifiers applied to normalize quantification of the TCRbeta repertoire. TCRdb's own reprocessing of the public reads used fastp at Q25 and MiXCR and kept productive beta chains. For every CDR3 protein sequence, its rows merge into one entry that carries the most common genes and DNA. The sample table holds approximately 430,000 distinct CDR3 sequences, of which about 17% were seen once. The top ten hold under 30% of the sample. The study at large found these results: The apparently early alphabetaT-cell count recovery about two months after transplant was reportedly dependent on only several hundred rapidly expanded clones derived from non-depleted graft cells. In some patients, the high TCRbeta diversity seen at day 60 was put down to recipient T cells and intrathymic progenitors that had survived conditioning. The frequencies of hyperexpanded clones fell over the following months, and after one year, T-cell counts and TCRbeta diversity were mostly attributed to newly produced T cells.

Concerning this clonotype: Its binding antigen is unknown. The sample holds no much larger clone one base away, and base qualities are not on file.

The source of this sequence is a boy under three years old who had a stem cell transplant for Wiskott-Aldrich syndrome, so the T cells may come from the graft donor. Sequencing used PBMCs, mostly from graft donor cells, obtained 360 days after TCRalphabeta/CD19-depleted stem cell transplant.

The bases are TGTGCCAGCAGTTTATTGTTAGGGAGAGGGGAGGGCCTCACCTACGAGCAGTACTTC. Translated, this gives CASSLLLGRGEGLTYEQYF. This receptor chain uses TRBV28 and TRBJ2-7; the junction holds 7 bases that match TRBD2. According to the germline V gene, CDR1 reads MDHEN and CDR2 reads SYDVKM. The CDR3 contains 19 residues, cysteine and phenylalanine counted. This entry keeps only the CDR3 DNA: 57 bases, framed from base 1. V trim: 1 base; J trim: 2 bases; unmatched bases: 17.